These T cell receptor beta chains were read from a single sample in a study of blood T cell repertoires in COVID-19. Data came from immunoSEQ multiplex PCR; TCRdb stores just in-frame clones and leaves some out. Here the sample spans over 250,000 clones, roughly 85% being singletons. The specimen was peripheral blood. These receptors were taken from a man aged 45 to 65 with active or convalescent COVID-19. Both conserved end residues are trimmed from each CDR3. Size is stated for part of the rows, as once, few or many counts, or as a class when the clone is expanded.

size: .; V: TRBV20-1; J: TRBJ2-3; CDR3: SASTSRRTDTQY
size: .; V: TRBV4-3; J: TRBJ2-7; CDR3: ASSLGTSAYEQY
size: few; V: TRBV28; J: TRBJ1-5; CDR3: ASSSRHSLNQPQH
size: .; V: TRBV5-1; J: TRBJ2-6; CDR3: ASSKQSPFSGANVLT
size: .; V: TRBV19; J: TRBJ1-4; CDR3: ASSIGGFRSNEKLF
size: .; V: TRBV21-1; J: TRBJ2-7; CDR3: ASRKGLSSLSYEQY
size: .; V: TRBV28; J: TRBJ2-1; CDR3: ASSLGGRNEQF
size: few; V: TRBV24-1; J: TRBJ2-5; CDR3: ATSPDRSVETQY
size: .; V: TRBV21-1; J: TRBJ2-1; CDR3: ASPPVYTREQF
size: few; V: TRBV30; J: TRBJ1-1; CDR3: AWSLGGARNTEAF
size: .; V: TRBV5-1; J: TRBJ2-3; CDR3: ASSLATTQGDTQY
size: .; V: TRBV5-4; J: TRBJ2-2; CDR3: ASSFPPGQGGPGELF
size: .; V: TRBV7-3; J: TRBJ2-3; CDR3: ASSPTSGKGPQY
size: .; V: TRBV3-1/TRBV3-2; J: TRBJ2-1; CDR3: ASSWASGYNEQF
size: .; V: TRBV5-1; J: TRBJ2-7; CDR3: ASSPGSSGPVYEQY
size: .; V: TRBV5-4; J: TRBJ2-7; CDR3: ASSSGQFGEQY
size: .; V: TRBV19; J: TRBJ2-3; CDR3: ASKWASTDTQY
size: .; V: TRBV4-2; J: TRBJ2-3; CDR3: ASSLSSLAGTDTQY
size: .; V: TRBV6-5; J: TRBJ1-2; CDR3: ASSYQVTGIYGYT
size: .; V: TRBV5-1; J: TRBJ2-5; CDR3: ASNLVLQETQY
size: .; V: TRBV9; J: TRBJ1-2; CDR3: ASSDDGQGYT
size: .; V: TRBV5-4; J: TRBJ2-5; CDR3: ASSLGGRDQETQY
size: .; V: TRBV9; J: TRBJ2-2; CDR3: ASSVRAGETGELF
size: .; V: TRBV19; J: TRBJ2-5; CDR3: ASSNERQETQY
size: .; V: TRBV7-7; J: TRBJ2-5; CDR3: ASGRDLEETQY
size: few; V: TRBV7-9; J: TRBJ2-7; CDR3: ASSSLGQSEQY
size: once; V: TRBV5-4; J: TRBJ2-3; CDR3: ASSLGLLAGVNTQY
size: .; V: TRBV7-9; J: TRBJ2-4; CDR3: ASSPSPSGDIQY
size: few; V: TRBV28; J: TRBJ2-4; CDR3: ATFSGKGGNIQY
size: .; V: TRBV29-1; J: TRBJ1-1; CDR3: SVLGAQAF
size: .; V: TRBV6-5; J: TRBJ2-1; CDR3: ASSGRSNNEQF
size: once; V: TRBV6-1; J: TRBJ2-7; CDR3: ASRPQGGGYEQY
size: .; V: TRBV5-6; J: TRBJ2-1; CDR3: ASSSTLAGDEQF
size: .; V: TRBV28; J: TRBJ2-1; CDR3: ASSLGASGDEQF
size: few; V: TRBV6-5; J: TRBJ1-2; CDR3: ATQRGQLMGGYT
size: .; V: TRBV7-3; J: TRBJ2-7; CDR3: ASSLLPASGSRY
size: once; V: TRBV27; J: TRBJ2-1; CDR3: ASSQRGTRGNEQF
size: .; V: TRBV29-1; J: TRBJ1-1; CDR3: SVQGQQNTEAF
size: .; V: TRBV6-1; J: TRBJ1-1; CDR3: ASSDVPDTEAF
size: once; V: TRBV5-1; J: TRBJ1-1; CDR3: ASSLPGSAEAF
size: .; V: TRBV7-2; J: TRBJ1-5; CDR3: ASSFRYNQPQH
size: .; V: TRBV19; J: TRBJ2-2; CDR3: ASSRLAGNTGELF
size: .; V: TRBV5-1; J: TRBJ2-7; CDR3: ASSFGPGTGWEQY
size: .; V: TRBV21-1; J: TRBJ2-3; CDR3: ASSKENGTSTDTQY
size: .; V: TRBV4-1; J: TRBJ2-1; CDR3: ASSQDMGEGSYNEQF
size: .; V: TRBV5-1; J: TRBJ2-7; CDR3: ASNQGSSYEQY
size: .; V: TRBV7-2; J: TRBJ2-1; CDR3: ASSLGSGRGEQF
size: .; V: TRBV18; J: TRBJ2-7; CDR3: ASSPREGYEQY
size: once; V: TRBV2; J: TRBJ2-3; CDR3: ASSVLGQGSDTQY
size: .; V: TRBV7-3; J: TRBJ2-1; CDR3: ASSPGLAGEGEQF
size: .; V: TRBV19; J: TRBJ2-5; CDR3: ASSVLAAQETQY
size: .; V: TRBV21-1; J: TRBJ1-3; CDR3: ASTWDTVAGNTIY
size: .; V: TRBV6-5; J: TRBJ1-1; CDR3: ASGQGRVTEAF
size: few; V: TRBV12-3/TRBV12-4; J: TRBJ2-7; CDR3: ASSRTGGEQY
size: .; V: TRBV5-4; J: TRBJ1-2; CDR3: ASSLVGPLNYGYT
size: .; V: TRBV5-1; J: TRBJ1-3; CDR3: ASSLGGRVAGNTIY